This T cell receptor (beta chain) was found in a study of control samples from healthy donors and cancer patients. Produced via immunoSEQ multiplex PCR; TCRdb's table is partial and in-frame only. Among hundreds of thousands of clones listed, roughly 82% were seen once. V was shortened by 1 base and J by 7 bases, with 8 bases between the two germline ends. The CDR3 runs to 13 residues. Per the germline V gene, CDR1 is LNHDA and CDR2 is SQIVND (reference sequence). The chain employs TRBV19 and TRBJ1-5; D remains ambiguous. Sequencing was done on a sample of PBMCs. The TCR was taken from a woman aged 60 to 75 with lung cancer. The CDR3: CASSIVGEQPQHF. CDR3 nucleotide sequence: TGTGCCAGTAGTATAGTTGGGGAGCAGCCCCAGCATTTT.